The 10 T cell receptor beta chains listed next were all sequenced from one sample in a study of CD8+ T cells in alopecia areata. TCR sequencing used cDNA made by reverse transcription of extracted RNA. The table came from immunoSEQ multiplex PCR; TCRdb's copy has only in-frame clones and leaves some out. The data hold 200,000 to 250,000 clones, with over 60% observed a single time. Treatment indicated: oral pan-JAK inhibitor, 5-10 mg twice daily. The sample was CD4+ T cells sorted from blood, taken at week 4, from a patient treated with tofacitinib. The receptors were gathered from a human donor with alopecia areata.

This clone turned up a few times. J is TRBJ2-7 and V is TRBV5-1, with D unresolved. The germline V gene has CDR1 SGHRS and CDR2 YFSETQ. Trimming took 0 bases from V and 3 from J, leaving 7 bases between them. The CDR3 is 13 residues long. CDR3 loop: CASSLVVGYEQYF. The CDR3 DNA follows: TGCGCCAGCAGCTTGGTGGTGGGCTACGAGCAGTACTTC.

As DNA, the CDR3 is TGTGCCAGCAGCCAAGACGGTAGCGGGGGAAACATTCAGTACTTC. Its translation: CASSQDGSGGNIQYF. The V and J genes are TRBV4-2 and TRBJ2-4; 9 bases agree with TRBD2. Germline V lookup: CDR1 LGHNA, CDR2 YNFKEQ. This CDR3 has 15 amino acids. Trimming at V came to 0 bases and at J to 6 bases, leaving 3 bases not matched to a gene.

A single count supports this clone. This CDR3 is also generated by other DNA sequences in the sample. The CDR3 DNA is TGTGCCAGCAGCCTAGGACTAGCGGGCAATGAGCAGTTCTTC. This encodes CASSLGLAGNEQFF. The V call is TRBV7-2, the J call TRBJ2-1; 11 nucleotides agree with TRBD2. J lost 6 bases, V lost 5 bases, and 3 bases had no gene match. Germline V gene lookup returns CDR1 SGHTA and CDR2 FQGNSA. The CDR3 runs 14 residues. Full variable domain (outside the CDR3, taken from reference TRBV7-2 and TRBJ2-1): GAGVSQSPSNKVTEKGKDVELRCDPISGHTALYWYRQSLGQGLEFLIYFQGNSAPDKSGLPSDRFSAERTGGSVSTLTIQRTQQEDSAVYLCASSLGLAGNEQFFGPGTRLTVL.

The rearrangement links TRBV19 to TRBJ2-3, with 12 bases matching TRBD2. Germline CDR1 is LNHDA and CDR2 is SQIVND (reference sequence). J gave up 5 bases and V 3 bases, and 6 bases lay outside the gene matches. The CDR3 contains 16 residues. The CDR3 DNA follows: TGTGCCAGTAGTATCGGACTAGCGGGGCGGGGAGATACGCAGTATTTT. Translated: CASSIGLAGRGDTQYF. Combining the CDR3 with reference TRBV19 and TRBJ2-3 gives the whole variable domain DGGITQSPKYLFRKEGQNVTLSCEQNLNHDAMYWYRQDPGQGLRLIYYSQIVNDFQKGDIAEGYSVSREKKESFPLTVTSAQKNPTAFYLCASSIGLAGRGDTQYFGPGTRLTVL.

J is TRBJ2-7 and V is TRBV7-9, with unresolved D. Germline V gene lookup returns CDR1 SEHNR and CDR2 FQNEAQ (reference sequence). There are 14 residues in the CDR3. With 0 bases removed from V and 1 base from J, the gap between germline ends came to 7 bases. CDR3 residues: CASSLAGLSYEQYF. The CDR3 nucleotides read TGTGCCAGCAGCTTAGCGGGGTTATCCTACGAGCAGTACTTC.

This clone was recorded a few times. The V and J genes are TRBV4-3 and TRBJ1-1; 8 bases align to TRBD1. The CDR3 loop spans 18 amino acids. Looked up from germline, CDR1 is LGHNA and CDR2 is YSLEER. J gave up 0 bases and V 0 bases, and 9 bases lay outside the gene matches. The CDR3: CASSQDLLRTGLNTEAFF. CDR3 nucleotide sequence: TGCGCCAGCAGCCAAGATCTTTTAAGGACAGGGTTGAACACTGAAGCTTTCTTT.

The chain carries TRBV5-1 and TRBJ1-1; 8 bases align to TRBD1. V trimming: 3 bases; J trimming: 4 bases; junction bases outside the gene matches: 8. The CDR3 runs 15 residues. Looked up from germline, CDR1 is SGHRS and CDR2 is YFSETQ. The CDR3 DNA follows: TGCGCCAGCAGCTCACAGGGGGGTGACGGCACTGAAGCTTTCTTT. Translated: CASSSQGGDGTEAFF. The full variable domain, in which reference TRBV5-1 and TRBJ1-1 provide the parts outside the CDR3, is KAGVTQTPRYLIKTRGQQVTLSCSPISGHRSVSWYQQTPGQGLQFLFEYFSETQRNKGNFPGRFSGRQFSNSRSEMNVSTLELGDSALYLCASSSQGGDGTEAFFGQGTRLTVV.

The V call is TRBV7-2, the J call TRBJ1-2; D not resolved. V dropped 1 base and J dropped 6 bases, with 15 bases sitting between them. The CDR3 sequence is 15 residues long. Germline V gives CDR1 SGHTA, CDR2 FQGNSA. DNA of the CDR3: TGTGCCAGCAGCTTAGGGCTCCGCAGCCTCAATGGCTACACCTTC. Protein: CASSLGLRSLNGYTF.

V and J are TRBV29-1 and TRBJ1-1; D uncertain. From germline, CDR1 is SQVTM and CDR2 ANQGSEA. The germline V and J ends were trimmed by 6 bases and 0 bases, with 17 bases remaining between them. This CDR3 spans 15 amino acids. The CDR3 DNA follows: TGCAGCGTCTCGGGGTCAGAGCCCTTGAACACTGAAGCTTTCTTT. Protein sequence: CSVSGSEPLNTEAFF. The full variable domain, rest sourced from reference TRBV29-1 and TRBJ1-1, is SAVISQKPSRDICQRGTSLTIQCQVDSQVTMMFWYRQQPGQSLTLIATANQGSEATYESGFVIDKFPISRPNLTFSTLTVSNMSPEDSSIYLCSVSGSEPLNTEAFFGQGTRLTVV.

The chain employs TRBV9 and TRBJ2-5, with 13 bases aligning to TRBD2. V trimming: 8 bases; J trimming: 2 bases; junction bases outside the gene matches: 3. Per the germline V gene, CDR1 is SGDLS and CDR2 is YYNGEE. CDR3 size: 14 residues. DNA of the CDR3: TGTGCCAGGGGGACTAGCGGGGTACAAGAGACCCAGTACTTC. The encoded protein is CARGTSGVQETQYF.